A selection of T cell receptor beta chains follows, all from one sample in a study of shared clonotypes between healthy human individuals. Some clones are missing from TCRdb's copy, which holds only in-frame ones; the method was immunoSEQ multiplex PCR. In the table there are about 2.4 million clones, roughly 93% of which are singletons. Material: naive CD4+ T cells from PBMCs. Receptors were obtained from a man aged 18 to 29 in good health. Some clones in this sample may be carry-over from other donors' samples. Both conserved end residues are part of each CDR3. Size tells how often a clone was seen (once, few, many) or the class of an expanded clone, and some rows leave it out.

>-|TRBV7-6|TRBJ1-4
CASGLSRGQGDEKLFF
>-|TRBV4-2|TRBJ2-1
CASSQAIAGGFYNEQFF
>-|TRBV6-5|TRBJ2-7
CASRGRDILSYEQYF
>-|TRBV11-2|TRBJ2-3
CASASLRGGRTDTQYF
>-|TRBV5-6|TRBJ2-7
CASSLSVSYEQYF
>-|TRBV19|TRBJ2-1
CASSIGQMHSYNEQFF
>-|TRBV28|TRBJ1-5
CASSRSPVRGGNQPQHF
>-|TRBV9|TRBJ2-7
CASSPRTGSYEQYF
>-|TRBV19|TRBJ2-7
CASSIESSYEQYF
>-|TRBV28|TRBJ2-1
CASRLTGTGSYNEQFF
>-|TRBV5-1|TRBJ1-5
CASSPSRGVNQPQHF
>few|TRBV7-9|TRBJ1-1
CASSLDENTEAFF
>-|TRBV28|TRBJ2-2
CASSSYREAGELFF